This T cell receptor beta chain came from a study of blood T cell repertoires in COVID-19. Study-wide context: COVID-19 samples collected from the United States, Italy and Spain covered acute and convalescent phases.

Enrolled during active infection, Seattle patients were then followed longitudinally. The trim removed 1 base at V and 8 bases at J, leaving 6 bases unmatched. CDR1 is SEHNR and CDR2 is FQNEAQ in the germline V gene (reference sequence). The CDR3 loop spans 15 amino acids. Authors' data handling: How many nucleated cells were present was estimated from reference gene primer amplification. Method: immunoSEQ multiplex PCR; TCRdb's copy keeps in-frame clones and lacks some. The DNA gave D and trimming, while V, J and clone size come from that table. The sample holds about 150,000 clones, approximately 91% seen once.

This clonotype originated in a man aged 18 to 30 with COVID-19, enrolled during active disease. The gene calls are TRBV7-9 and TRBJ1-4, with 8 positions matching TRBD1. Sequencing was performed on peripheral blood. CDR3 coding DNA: TGTGCCAGCAGCTTAGGGTCTCAGGGGGCAGAAAAACTGTTTTTT. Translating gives CASSLGSQGAEKLFF.